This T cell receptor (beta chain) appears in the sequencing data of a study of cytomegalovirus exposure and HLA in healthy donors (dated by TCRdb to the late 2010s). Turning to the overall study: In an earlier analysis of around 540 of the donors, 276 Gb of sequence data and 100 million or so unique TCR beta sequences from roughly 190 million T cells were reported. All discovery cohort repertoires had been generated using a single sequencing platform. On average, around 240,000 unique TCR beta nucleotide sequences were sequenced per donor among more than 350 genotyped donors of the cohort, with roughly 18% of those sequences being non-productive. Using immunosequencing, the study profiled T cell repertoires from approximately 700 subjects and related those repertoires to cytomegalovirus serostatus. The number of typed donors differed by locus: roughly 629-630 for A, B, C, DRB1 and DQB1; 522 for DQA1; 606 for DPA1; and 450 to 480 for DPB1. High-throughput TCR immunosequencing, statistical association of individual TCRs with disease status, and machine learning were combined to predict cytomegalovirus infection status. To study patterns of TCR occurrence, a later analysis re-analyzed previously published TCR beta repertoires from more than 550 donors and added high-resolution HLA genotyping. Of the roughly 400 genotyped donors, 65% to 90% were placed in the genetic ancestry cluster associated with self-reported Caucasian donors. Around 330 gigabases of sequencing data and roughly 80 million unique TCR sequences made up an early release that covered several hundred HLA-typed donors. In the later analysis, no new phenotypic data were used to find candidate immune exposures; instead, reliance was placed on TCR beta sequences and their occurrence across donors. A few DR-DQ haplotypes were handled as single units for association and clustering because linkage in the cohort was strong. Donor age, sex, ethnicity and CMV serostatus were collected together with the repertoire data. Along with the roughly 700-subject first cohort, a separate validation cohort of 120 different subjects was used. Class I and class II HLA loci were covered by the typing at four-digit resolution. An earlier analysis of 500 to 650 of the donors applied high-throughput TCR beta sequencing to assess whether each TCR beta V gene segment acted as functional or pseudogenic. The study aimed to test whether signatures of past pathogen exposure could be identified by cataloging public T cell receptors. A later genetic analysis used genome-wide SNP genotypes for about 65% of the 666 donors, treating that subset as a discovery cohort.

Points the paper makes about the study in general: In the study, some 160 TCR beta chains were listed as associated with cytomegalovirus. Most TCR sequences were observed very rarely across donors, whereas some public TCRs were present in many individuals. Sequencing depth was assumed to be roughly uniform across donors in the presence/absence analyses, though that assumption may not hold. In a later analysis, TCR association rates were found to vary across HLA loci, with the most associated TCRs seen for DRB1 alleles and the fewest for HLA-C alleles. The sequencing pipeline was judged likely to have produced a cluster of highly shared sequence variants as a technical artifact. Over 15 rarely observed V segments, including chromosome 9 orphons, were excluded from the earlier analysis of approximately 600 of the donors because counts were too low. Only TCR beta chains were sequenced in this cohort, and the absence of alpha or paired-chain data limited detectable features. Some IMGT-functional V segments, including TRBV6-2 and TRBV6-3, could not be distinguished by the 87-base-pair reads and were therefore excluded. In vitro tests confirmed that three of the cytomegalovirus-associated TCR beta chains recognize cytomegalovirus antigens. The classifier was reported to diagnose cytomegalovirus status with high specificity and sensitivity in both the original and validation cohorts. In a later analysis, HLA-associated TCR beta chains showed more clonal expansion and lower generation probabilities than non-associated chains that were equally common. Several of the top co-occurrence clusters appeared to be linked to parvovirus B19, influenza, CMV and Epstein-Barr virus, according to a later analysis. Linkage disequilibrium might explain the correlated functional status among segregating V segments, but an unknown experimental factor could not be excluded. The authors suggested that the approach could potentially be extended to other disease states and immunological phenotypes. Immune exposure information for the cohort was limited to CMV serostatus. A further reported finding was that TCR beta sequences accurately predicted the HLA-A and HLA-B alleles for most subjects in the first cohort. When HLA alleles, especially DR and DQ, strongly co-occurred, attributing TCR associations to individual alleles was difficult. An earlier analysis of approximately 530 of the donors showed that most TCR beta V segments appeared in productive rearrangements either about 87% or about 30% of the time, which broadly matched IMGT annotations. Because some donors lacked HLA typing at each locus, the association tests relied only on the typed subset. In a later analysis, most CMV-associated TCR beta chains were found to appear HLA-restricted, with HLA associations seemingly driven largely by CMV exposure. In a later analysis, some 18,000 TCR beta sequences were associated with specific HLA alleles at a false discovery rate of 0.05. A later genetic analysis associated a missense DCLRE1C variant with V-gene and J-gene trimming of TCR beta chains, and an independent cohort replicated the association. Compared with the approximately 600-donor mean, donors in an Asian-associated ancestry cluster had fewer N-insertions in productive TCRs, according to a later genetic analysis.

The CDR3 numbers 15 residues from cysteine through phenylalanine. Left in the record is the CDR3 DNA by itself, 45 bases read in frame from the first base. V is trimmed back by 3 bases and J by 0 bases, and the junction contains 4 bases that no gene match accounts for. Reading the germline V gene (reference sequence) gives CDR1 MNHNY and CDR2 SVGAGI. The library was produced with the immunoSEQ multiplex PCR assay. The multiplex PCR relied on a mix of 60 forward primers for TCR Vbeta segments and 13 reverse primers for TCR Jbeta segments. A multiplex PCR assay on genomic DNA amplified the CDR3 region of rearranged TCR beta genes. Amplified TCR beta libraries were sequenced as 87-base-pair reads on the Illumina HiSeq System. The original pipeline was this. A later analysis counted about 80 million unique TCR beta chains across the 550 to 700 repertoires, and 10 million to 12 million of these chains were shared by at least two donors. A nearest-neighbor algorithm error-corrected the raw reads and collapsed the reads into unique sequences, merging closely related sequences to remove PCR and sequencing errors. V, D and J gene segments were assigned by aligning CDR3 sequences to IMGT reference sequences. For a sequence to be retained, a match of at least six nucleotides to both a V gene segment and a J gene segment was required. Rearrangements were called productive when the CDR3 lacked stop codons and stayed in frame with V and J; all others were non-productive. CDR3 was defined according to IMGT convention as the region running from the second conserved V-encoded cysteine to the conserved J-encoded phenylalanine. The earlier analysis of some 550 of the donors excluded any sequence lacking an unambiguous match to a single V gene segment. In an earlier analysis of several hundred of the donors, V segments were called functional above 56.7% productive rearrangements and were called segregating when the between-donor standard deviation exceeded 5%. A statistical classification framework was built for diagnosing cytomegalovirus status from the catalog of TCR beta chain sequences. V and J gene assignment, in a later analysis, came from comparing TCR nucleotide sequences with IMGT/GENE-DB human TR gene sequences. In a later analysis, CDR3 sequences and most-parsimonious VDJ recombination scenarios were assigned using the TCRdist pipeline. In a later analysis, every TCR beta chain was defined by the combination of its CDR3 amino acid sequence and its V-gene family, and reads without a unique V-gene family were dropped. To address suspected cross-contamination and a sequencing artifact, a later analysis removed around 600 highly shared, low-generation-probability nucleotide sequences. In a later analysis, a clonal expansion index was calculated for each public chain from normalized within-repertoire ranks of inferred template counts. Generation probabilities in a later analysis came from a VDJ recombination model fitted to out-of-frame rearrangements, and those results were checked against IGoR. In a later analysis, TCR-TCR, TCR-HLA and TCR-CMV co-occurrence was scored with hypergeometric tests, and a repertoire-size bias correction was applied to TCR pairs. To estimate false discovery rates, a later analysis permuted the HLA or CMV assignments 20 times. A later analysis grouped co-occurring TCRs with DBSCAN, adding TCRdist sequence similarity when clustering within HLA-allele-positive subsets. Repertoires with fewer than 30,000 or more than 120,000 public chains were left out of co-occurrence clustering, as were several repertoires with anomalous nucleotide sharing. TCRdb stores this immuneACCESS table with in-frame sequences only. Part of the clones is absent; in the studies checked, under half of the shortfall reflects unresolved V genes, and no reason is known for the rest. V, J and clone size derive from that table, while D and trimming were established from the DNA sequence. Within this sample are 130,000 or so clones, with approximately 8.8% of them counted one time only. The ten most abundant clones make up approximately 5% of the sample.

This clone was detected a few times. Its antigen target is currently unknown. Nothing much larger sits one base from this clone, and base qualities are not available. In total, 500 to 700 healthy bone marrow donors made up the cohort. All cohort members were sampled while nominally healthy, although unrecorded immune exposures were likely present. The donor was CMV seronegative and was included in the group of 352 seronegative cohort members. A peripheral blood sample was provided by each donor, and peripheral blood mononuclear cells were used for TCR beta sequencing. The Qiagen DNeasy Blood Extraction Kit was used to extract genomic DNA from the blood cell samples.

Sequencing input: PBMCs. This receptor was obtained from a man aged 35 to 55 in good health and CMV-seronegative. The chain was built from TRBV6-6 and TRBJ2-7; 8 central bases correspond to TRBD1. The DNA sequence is TGTGCCAGCAGTTATGCCGGGACAGGCTCCTACGAGCAGTACTTC. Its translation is CASSYAGTGSYEQYF.